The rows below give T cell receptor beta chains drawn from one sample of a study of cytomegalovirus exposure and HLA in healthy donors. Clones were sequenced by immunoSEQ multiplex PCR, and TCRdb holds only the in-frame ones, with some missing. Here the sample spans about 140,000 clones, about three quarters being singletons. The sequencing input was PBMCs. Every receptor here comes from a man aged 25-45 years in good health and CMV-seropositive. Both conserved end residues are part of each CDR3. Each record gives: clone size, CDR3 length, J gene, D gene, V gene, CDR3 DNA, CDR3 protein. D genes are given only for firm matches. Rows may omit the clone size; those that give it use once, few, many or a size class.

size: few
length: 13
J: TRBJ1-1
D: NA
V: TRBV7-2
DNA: TGTGCCAGCAGCCGCGGGCCCAACACTGAAGCTTTCTTT
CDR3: CASSRGPNTEAFF

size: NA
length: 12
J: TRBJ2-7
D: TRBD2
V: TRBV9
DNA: TGTGCCAGCAGCGTCAAAGGGCGGGAGCTACTATTC
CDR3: CASSVKGRELLF

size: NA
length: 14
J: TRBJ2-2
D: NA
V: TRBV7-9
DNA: TGTGCCAGCAGCTTAATTATTGGACACCGGGAGCTGTTTTTT
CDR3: CASSLIIGHRELFF

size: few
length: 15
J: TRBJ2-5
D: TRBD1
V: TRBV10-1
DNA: TGCGCCAGCAGTGTAGGGGGACAGGAGGACGAGACCCAGTACTTC
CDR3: CASSVGGQEDETQYF

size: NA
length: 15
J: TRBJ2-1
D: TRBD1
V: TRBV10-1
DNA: TGCGCCAGCAGCGCCGGGACAGGGGGGCGGAATGAGCAGTTCTTC
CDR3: CASSAGTGGRNEQFF

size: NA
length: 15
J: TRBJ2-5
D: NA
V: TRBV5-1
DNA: TGCGCCAGCAGCGGTCAGACAGGAGACCAAGAGACCCAGTACTTC
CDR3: CASSGQTGDQETQYF

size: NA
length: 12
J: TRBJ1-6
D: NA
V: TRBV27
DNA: TGTGCCAGCAGTTTAGGAGGAGCACCCCTCCACTTT
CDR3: CASSLGGAPLHF

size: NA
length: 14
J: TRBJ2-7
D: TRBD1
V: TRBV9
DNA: TGTGCCAGCAGCGCTACAGGGGTAAACTACGAGCAGTACTTC
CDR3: CASSATGVNYEQYF

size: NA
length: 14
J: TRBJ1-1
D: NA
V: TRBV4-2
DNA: TGTGCCAGCAGCCAAGCCAGGGGATGGACTGAAGCTTTCTTT
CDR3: CASSQARGWTEAFF

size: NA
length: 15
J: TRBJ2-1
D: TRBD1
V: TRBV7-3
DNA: TGTGCCAGCAGCCCGGGACAGGGTAGGGGCAATGAGCAGTTCTTC
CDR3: CASSPGQGRGNEQFF

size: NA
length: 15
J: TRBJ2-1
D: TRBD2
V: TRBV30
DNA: TGTGCCTGGAGTCCCCTAGCGGTAACCTACAATGAGCAGTTCTTC
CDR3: CAWSPLAVTYNEQFF

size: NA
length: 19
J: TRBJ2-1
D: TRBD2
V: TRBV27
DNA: TGTGCCAGCAGAATTGGGGGACTAGCGGGAGAATCCCCGCGGTGGGAGCAGTTCTTC
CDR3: CASRIGGLAGESPRWEQFF

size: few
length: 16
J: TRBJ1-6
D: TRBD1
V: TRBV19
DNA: TGTGCCAGTAGTCCTACCGGGACAGCCACGCACCTGGCTCTCCACTTT
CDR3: CASSPTGTATHLALHF

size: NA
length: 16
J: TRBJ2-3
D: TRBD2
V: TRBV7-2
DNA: TGTGCCAGCAGCCCGTGGACTAGCGGGAGCGGAAAGGCGCAGTATTTT
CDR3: CASSPWTSGSGKAQYF

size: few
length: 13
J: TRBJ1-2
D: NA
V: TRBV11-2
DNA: TGTGCCAGCAGCGGCGACAGAAACTATGGCTACACCTTC
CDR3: CASSGDRNYGYTF

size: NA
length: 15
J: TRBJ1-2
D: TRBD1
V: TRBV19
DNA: TGTGCCAGTCGTCTGACAGGGCGAACTAACTATGGCTACACCTTC
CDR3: CASRLTGRTNYGYTF

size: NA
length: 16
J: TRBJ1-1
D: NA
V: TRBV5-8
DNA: TGTGCCAGCAGCTTCCCCCAGAGGTGGGTTGTCACTGAAGCTTTCTTT
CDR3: CASSFPQRWVVTEAFF

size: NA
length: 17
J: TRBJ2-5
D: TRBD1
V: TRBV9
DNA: TGTGCCAGCAGCGTATTCGTGAAGGGGGACAGCCAAGAGACCCAGTACTTC
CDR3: CASSVFVKGDSQETQYF

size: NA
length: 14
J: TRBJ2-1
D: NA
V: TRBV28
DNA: TGTGCCAGCAGTTTACCTGAGTCCTACAATGAGCAGTTCTTC
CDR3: CASSLPESYNEQFF

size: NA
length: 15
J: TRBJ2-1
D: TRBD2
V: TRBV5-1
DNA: TGCGCCAGCAGCCGACTAGCGGGCTCCTACAATGAGCAGTTCTTC
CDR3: CASSRLAGSYNEQFF

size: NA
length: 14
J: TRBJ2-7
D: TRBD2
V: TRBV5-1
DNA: TGCGCCAGTAGAACCGGGACTAGCGGATACGAGCAGTACTTC
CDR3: CASRTGTSGYEQYF

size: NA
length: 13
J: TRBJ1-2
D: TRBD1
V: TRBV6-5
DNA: TGTGCCAGCAGTCACGGACAGGGTTGGGGCTACACCTTC
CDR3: CASSHGQGWGYTF

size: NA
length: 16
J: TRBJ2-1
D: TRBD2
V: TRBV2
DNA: TGTGCCACCGATACCCTCGGCGGGAGGGCCGCCAATGAGCAGTTCTTC
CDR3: CATDTLGGRAANEQFF

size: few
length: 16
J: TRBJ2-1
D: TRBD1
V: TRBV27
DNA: TGTGCCAGCAGTTTATCGGCCGGGGACAGCTACAATGAGCAGTTCTTC
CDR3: CASSLSAGDSYNEQFF

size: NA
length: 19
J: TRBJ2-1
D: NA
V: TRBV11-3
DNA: TGTGCCAGCAGCTTAGTGGGGGCTAGCGGTATTGGCTCCTACAATGAGCAGTTCTTC
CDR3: CASSLVGASGIGSYNEQFF

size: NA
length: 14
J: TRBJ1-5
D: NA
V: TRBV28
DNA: TGTGCCAGCAGTTTAGGGGCAGGGTCTCAGCCCCAGCATTTT
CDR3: CASSLGAGSQPQHF

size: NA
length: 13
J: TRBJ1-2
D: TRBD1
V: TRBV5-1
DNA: TGCGCCAGCAGCTCAGGACAGGGAACCGGCTACACCTTC
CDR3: CASSSGQGTGYTF

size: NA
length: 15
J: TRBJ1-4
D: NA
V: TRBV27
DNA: TGTGCCAGCAGTTACTCTGAGGGTACGGTTGAAAAACTGTTTTTT
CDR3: CASSYSEGTVEKLFF

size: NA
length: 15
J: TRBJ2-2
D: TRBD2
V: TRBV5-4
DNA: TGTGCCAGCAAGCTAGCGGGAGCGAACACCGGGGAGCTGTTTTTT
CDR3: CASKLAGANTGELFF

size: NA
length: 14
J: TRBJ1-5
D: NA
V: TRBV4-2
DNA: TGTGCCAGCAGCCAAGACAGGATCAATCAGCCCCAGCATTTT
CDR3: CASSQDRINQPQHF

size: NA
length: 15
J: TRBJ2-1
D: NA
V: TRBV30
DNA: TGTGCCTGGACTCCACCCCCGAGCTCCTACAATGAGCAGTTCTTC
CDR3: CAWTPPPSSYNEQFF

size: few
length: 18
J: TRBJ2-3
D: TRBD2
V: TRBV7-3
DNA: TGTGCCAGCAGCTCCAGTGGTGGCCTAGCGGGAGTTGGAGATACGCAGTATTTT
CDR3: CASSSSGGLAGVGDTQYF

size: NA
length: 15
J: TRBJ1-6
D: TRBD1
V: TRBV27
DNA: TGTGCCAGCAGCCCGGGACAGGAATATAATTCACCCCTCCACTTT
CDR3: CASSPGQEYNSPLHF

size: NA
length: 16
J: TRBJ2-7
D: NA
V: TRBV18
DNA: TGTGCCAGCTCACCACCTGGCTTTGTGGTCAGTTACGAGCAGTACTTC
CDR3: CASSPPGFVVSYEQYF

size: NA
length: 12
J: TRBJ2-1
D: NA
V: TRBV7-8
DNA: TGTGCCAGCACCACCTTTGCGGCTGAGCAGTTCTTC
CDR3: CASTTFAAEQFF

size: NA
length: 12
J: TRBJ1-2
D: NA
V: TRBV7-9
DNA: TGTTCCAGCAGCTCTACAGGGTATGGCTACACCTTC
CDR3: CSSSSTGYGYTF

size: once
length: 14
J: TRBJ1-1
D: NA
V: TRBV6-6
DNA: TGTGCCAGCAGGTCCACAGATATGAACACTGAAGCTTTCTTT
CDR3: CASRSTDMNTEAFF

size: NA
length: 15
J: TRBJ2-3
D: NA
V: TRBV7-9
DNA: TGTGCCAGCAGCTTAGTTAGTAGTAGCACAGATACGCAGTATTTT
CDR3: CASSLVSSSTDTQYF

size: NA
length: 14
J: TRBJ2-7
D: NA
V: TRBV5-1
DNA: TGCGCCAGCAGCCTCAGAGGGGCCGGGGGCGAGCAGTACTTC
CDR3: CASSLRGAGGEQYF

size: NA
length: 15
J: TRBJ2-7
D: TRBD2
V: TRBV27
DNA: TGTGCCAGCAGCAATCCAGGGACTAGCTCCTACGAGCAGTACTTC
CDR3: CASSNPGTSSYEQYF

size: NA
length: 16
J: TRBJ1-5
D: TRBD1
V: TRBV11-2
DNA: TGTGCCAGCAGCCCCGGGGGACAGGGAAGTTGGCAGCCCCAGCATTTT
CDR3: CASSPGGQGSWQPQHF

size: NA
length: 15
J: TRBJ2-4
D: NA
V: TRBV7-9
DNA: TGTGCCAGCAGCAGCGTGGGGACAACAGGGTACATTCAGTACTTC
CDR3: CASSSVGTTGYIQYF

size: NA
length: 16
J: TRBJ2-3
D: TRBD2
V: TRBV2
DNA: TGTGCCAGCAGCGGGACTCCAGCGGGAGAAGTAGATACGCAGTATTTT
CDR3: CASSGTPAGEVDTQYF

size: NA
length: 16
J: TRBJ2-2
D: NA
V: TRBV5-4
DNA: TGTGCCAGCAGCCCACCGGGACTTAGCAACTCCGGGGAGCTGTTTTTT
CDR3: CASSPPGLSNSGELFF

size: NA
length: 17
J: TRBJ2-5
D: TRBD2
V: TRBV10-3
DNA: TGTGCCATCAGACCGGGATGGGCTAGCGGGGGCCAAGAGACCCAGTACTTC
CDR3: CAIRPGWASGGQETQYF

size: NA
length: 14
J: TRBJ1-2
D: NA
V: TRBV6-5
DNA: TGTGCCAGCAGCGGAGGGACGAACACTTATGGCTACACCTTC
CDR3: CASSGGTNTYGYTF

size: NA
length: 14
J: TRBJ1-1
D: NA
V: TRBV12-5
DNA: TGTGCTAGTGGCCCGGACAGAATGAACACTGAAGCTTTCTTT
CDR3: CASGPDRMNTEAFF

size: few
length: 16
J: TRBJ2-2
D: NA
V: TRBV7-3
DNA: TGTGCCAGCAGCTTAGGGCTAGCGCTGAACACCGGGGAGCTGTTTTTT
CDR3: CASSLGLALNTGELFF

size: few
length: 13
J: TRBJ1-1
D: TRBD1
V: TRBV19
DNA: TGTGCCAGTAGTGGACAGGGAACGACTGAAGCTTTCTTT
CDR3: CASSGQGTTEAFF

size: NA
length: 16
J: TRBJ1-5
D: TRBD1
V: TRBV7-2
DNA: TGTGCCAGCAGCTTAGTTGCAGGGGGGAGCAATCAGCCCCAGCATTTT
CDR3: CASSLVAGGSNQPQHF

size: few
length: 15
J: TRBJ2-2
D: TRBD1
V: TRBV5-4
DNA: TGTGCCAGCAGCCCCAGACAGGGAGACACCGGGGAGCTGTTTTTT
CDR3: CASSPRQGDTGELFF

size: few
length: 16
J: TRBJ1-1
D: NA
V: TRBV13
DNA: TGTGCCAGCAGCTTAAACGGCAACAGCGGATACACTGAAGCTTTCTTT
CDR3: CASSLNGNSGYTEAFF

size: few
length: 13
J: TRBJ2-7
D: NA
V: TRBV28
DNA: TGTGCCAGCAGCCTCATTAGCTCCTACGAGCAGTACTTC
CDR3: CASSLISSYEQYF

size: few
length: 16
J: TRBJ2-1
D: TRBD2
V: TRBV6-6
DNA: TGTGCCAGCAGTCCCCCGGGCGGGAGGGCCAGGAATGAGCAGTTCTTC
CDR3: CASSPPGGRARNEQFF

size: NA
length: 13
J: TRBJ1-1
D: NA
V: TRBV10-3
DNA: TGTGCCATCGCGCGGGAGATGAACACTGAAGCTTTCTTT
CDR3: CAIAREMNTEAFF

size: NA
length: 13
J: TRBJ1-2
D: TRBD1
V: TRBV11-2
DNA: TGTGCCAGCAGCACAGGGGGCGTTGGCGGCTACACCTTC
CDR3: CASSTGGVGGYTF

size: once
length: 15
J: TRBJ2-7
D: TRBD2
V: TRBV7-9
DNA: TGTGCCAGCAGGAGGACTAGCGGGAGCTCTAAAGAGCAGTACTTC
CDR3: CASRRTSGSSKEQYF

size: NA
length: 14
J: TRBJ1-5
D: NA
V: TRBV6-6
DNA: TGTGCCAGCAGTTACACGGAGGAGTATCAGCCCCAGCATTTT
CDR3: CASSYTEEYQPQHF

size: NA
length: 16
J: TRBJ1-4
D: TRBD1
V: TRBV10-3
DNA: TGTGCCATCAGCGAGGGGAGGACAGGGGGGAGTGAAAAACTGTTTTTT
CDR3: CAISEGRTGGSEKLFF

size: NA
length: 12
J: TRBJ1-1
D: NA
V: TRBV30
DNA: TGTGCCTGGACAGGGTCTTTCACTGAAGCTTTCTTT
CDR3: CAWTGSFTEAFF